This TCR beta chain was obtained from a study of identical twins. The germline V gene has CDR1 LGHNA and CDR2 YNFKEQ. The CDR3 spans 16 residues. V gave up 0 bases and J gave up 5 bases; unmatched junction bases: 6. Each CDR3 protein is one row after TCRdb ran MiXCR on the 5' RACE reads. The table records roughly 350,000 distinct CDR3 sequences, roughly an eighth of them present only once. The same specimen was also included in a second study, on yellow fever vaccine responses in identical twins.

The chain employs TRBV4-2 and TRBJ2-5; TRBD2 matches at 10 bases. This clonotype originated in a woman younger than 30 in good health. Material: CD8+ T cells sorted from blood. Here the CDR3 reads CASSQELAGKWETQYF. CDR3 sequence (DNA): TGTGCCAGCAGCCAAGAACTAGCGGGGAAGTGGGAGACCCAGTACTTC.